What follows are 29 T cell receptor beta chains derived from one specimen sequenced in a study of shared clonotypes between healthy human individuals. Measured with immunoSEQ multiplex PCR; TCRdb has only the in-frame clones, and not every one. Of a few hundred thousand clones listed, 70% to 85% were seen once; the top ten hold more than 10%. Sample: PBMCs. Receptor source: a woman aged 40 to 50 in good health. Some clones in this sample may be carry-over from other donors' samples.

The chain links TRBV7-3 to TRBJ1-3; D gene uncertain. Germline V gene lookup returns CDR1 SGHTA and CDR2 FQGTGA. Trimming shortened V by 2 bases and J by 4 bases, and 12 bases separated the two germline ends. This CDR3 contains 15 residues. CDR3: CASSLFPGSGNTIYF. The CDR3 DNA follows: TGTGCCAGCAGCTTATTCCCAGGTTCAGGAAACACCATATATTTT.

For this clone: The junction differs from germline at one of its ends, possibly a read error. This chain joins TRBV28 and TRBJ2-7; 9 bases agree with TRBD2. This CDR3 has 11 amino acids. The germline CDR1 and CDR2 sequences are MDHEN and SYDVKM. The CDR3 DNA follows: TGTGCCAGCAGTTTGCGGGAGGGCCCCCAATTC. Translated, it gives CASSLREGPQF.

This chain links TRBV7-9 with TRBJ2-3; tentative D call: TRBD2 (6 bases). The CDR3 is made up of 14 amino acids. V was trimmed by 4 bases and J by 0 bases, leaving 8 bases between them. In germline, CDR1 is SEHNR, CDR2 FQNEAQ (reference sequence). As DNA, the CDR3 is TGTGCCAGCAGCTGGAGCGGGAGCACAGATACGCAGTATTTT. Its translation: CASSWSGSTDTQYF.

This clone was observed once. The chain recombines TRBV5-4 with TRBJ2-7; TRBD2 agrees at 9 bases. CDR1 SGHNT and CDR2 YYREEE come from the germline V gene (reference sequence). The CDR3 loop spans 15 amino acids. The junction had 8 bases not matched to a gene; V was cut back by 4 bases and J by 3 bases. This CDR3 is CASSPGASGNYEQYF. Written as DNA, the CDR3 is TGTGCCAGCAGCCCGGGGGCTAGCGGGAACTACGAGCAGTACTTC.

This clone was seen once. The chain employs TRBV7-3 and TRBJ2-1; 8 bases line up with TRBD2. There are 13 residues in the CDR3. V was clipped by 3 bases and J by 9 bases; unmatched bases: 4. The germline V gene has CDR1 SGHTA and CDR2 FQGTGA. In DNA, the CDR3 is TGTGCCAGCAGCTTTGCGGGAGGAGGTGAGCAGTTCTTC. It codes for CASSFAGGGEQFF.

This clone has just one count. This chain links TRBV19 with TRBJ2-1, with D perhaps matching TRBD2 (7 bases). The germline V and J ends were trimmed by 3 bases and 5 bases, with 17 bases remaining between them. Germline CDR1 reads LNHDA; CDR2 reads SQIVND (reference sequence). The CDR3 covers 16 residues. CDR3 DNA sequence: TGTGCCAGTAGTATTCAGGCGGGGGCGAGGAACAATGAGCAGTTCTTC. Residues: CASSIQAGARNNEQFF. The full variable domain, completed using reference TRBV19 and TRBJ2-1, is DGGITQSPKYLFRKEGQNVTLSCEQNLNHDAMYWYRQDPGQGLRLIYYSQIVNDFQKGDIAEGYSVSREKKESFPLTVTSAQKNPTAFYLCASSIQAGARNNEQFFGPGTRLTVL.

The V call is TRBV29-1, the J call TRBJ2-1, with D perhaps matching TRBD1 or TRBD2 (5 bases each). Germline lookup yields CDR1 SQVTM and CDR2 ANQGSEA. The CDR3 extends over 14 amino acids. Deletions cut 4 bases from V and 3 bases from J, with 13 bases between. The CDR3 coding sequence is TGCAGCGTTGTGGGGACCGCCAACTACAATGAGCAGTTCTTC. Translating gives CSVVGTANYNEQFF.

The genes are TRBV5-1 and TRBJ2-5, with a weak D call TRBD1 (5 bases). The CDR3 covers 16 residues. Germline CDR1 SGHRS, CDR2 YFSETQ. The germline V and J ends were trimmed by 4 bases and 1 base, with 17 bases remaining between them. CDR3: CASSPLGQGSQETQYF. In nucleotides, the CDR3 is TGCGCCAGCAGCCCATTGGGCCAGGGCAGCCAAGAGACCCAGTACTTC.

The CDR3 DNA is TGCAGCGTCGCCTGGATGAGCGGCTACGAGCAGTACTTC. Translation: CSVAWMSGYEQYF. This chain joins TRBV29-1 and TRBJ2-7, with D possibly TRBD2 on 5 matching bases. This CDR3 spans 13 amino acids. Trimming pared 6 bases from V and 3 bases from J, leaving 15 bases between. Germline CDR1 is SQVTM and CDR2 is ANQGSEA.

The chain carries TRBV5-1 and TRBJ2-1; perhaps TRBD2 as D (5 bases). Germline V CDR1 and CDR2: SGHRS, YFSETQ. The V end lost 4 bases, the J end lost 10 bases, and 18 bases lay between the germline ends. The CDR3 consists of 14 residues. Written as DNA, the CDR3 is TGCGCCAGCAGCCTCTCGGACTCCCAGCGGGAGCAGTTCTTC. Amino acid sequence: CASSLSDSQREQFF.

The chain links TRBV19 to TRBJ2-5; the match to TRBD1 covers 8 bases. The CDR3 loop spans 15 amino acids. J gave up 5 bases and V 1 base, and 6 bases lay outside the gene matches. Per germline, CDR1 LNHDA and CDR2 SQIVND (reference sequence). DNA for the CDR3: TGTGCCAGTAGTATAGGGACAGGGAATTCGGAGACCCAGTACTTC. Its translation is CASSIGTGNSETQYF.

Note on this clone: This specimen includes other DNA sequences encoding the same CDR3. The gene calls are TRBV28 and TRBJ2-7; 7 bases align to TRBD2. The CDR3 runs 15 residues. V gave up 3 bases and J gave up 0 bases; unmatched junction bases: 5. Looked up from germline, CDR1 is MDHEN and CDR2 is SYDVKM. The CDR3 here is CASSLGLAASYEQYF. The DNA for the CDR3 is TGTGCCAGCAGTTTGGGGCTAGCGGCCTCCTACGAGCAGTACTTC.

The chain links TRBV7-9 to TRBJ1-2, with 10 positions matching TRBD1. The V and J ends lost 1 base and 4 bases, in that order; junction bases with no gene match: 3. The germline CDR1 and CDR2 sequences are SEHNR and FQNEAQ (reference sequence). The CDR3 runs to 15 residues. CDR3 coding DNA: TGTGCCAGCAGCTTAGGACAGGGGGCGGTCTATGGCTACACCTTC. This codes for CASSLGQGAVYGYTF.

There are many counts of this clone. The chain joins TRBV4-1 to TRBJ2-5; perhaps TRBD1 as D (5 bases). The CDR3 has 14 residues. The V gene's germline CDR1 is MGHRA and CDR2 YSYEKL. Trimming took 1 base from V and 3 from J, leaving 9 bases between them. The CDR3: CASSQGFREETQYF. CDR3 sequence (DNA): TGCGCCAGCAGCCAAGGATTCAGGGAAGAGACCCAGTACTTC.

J is TRBJ2-7 and V is TRBV7-2; TRBD1 agrees at 10 bases. The CDR3 is 15 amino acids. Per the germline V gene, CDR1 is SGHTA and CDR2 is FQGNSA. V shed 5 bases and J 3 bases; nucleotides not matched to a gene: 7. The CDR3 loop reads CASSRRDRGYYEQYF. CDR3 bases: TGTGCCAGCAGCCGGCGGGACAGGGGTTACTACGAGCAGTACTTC.

This clone was picked up many times. J is TRBJ1-5 and V is TRBV10-3, with D unclear. Germline V gene data show CDR1 as ENHRY and CDR2 as SYGVKD. The CDR3 has 15 amino acids. V was shortened by 6 bases and J by 2 bases, with 14 bases between the two germline ends. Written as DNA, the CDR3 is TGTGCCATCAGAGAGGGCGGCGAGGGCAATCAGCCCCAGCATTTT. Amino acid sequence: CAIREGGEGNQPQHF.

The chain couples TRBV10-3 to TRBJ2-2; TRBD1 or TRBD2 may be the D gene (5 bases each). Germline CDR1 reads ENHRY; CDR2 reads SYGVKD. The CDR3 runs to 17 residues. Trimming removed 6 bases from V and 13 bases from J, with 30 bases in between. This CDR3 reads CAIREQGRDLTPGGLFF. The CDR3 DNA is TGTGCCATCAGAGAGCAGGGAAGGGACCTAACACCGGGTGGGCTGTTTTTT.

This rearrangement joins TRBV28 to TRBJ1-2; no firm D call. V shed 6 bases and J shed 7 bases, with 6 bases lying between them. CDR1 and CDR2 (germline): MDHEN, SYDVKM. CDR3 length: 10 amino acids. The CDR3 nucleotides are TGTGCCAGCAGCAGGCTTGGCTACACCTTC. Protein: CASSRLGYTF.

As regards this clone: A read error may produce the germline difference seen at one junction end. The V gene is TRBV2, the J gene TRBJ2-6; D not resolved. The CDR3 runs to 15 residues. Germline CDR1 reads SNHLY; CDR2 reads FYNNEI. CDR3 bases: TGTGCCAGCAGTGAATTTGTCTCTGGGGTCAACGTCCTGACTTTC. It yields the protein CASSEFVSGVNVLTF.

This chain connects TRBV5-1 to TRBJ2-7; TRBD1 agrees at 8 bases. The length of the CDR3 is 13 residues. CDR1 is SGHRS and CDR2 is YFSETQ in the germline V gene. After removal of 4 bases from V and 12 bases from J, the junction contained 12 bases not matched to a gene. As DNA, the CDR3 is TGCGCCAGCAGCGTCGGACAGGGAGTTCCCTTGTACTTC. This sequence encodes CASSVGQGVPLYF.

V is TRBV28 and J is TRBJ1-5; tentatively, D is TRBD1 (5 bases). The CDR3 runs 17 residues. The germline V gene has CDR1 MDHEN and CDR2 SYDVKM. The V and J ends lost 7 bases and 0 bases respectively, with 19 bases between them. The CDR3 spells CASTPAGADYSNQPQHF. The CDR3 region has the DNA TGTGCCAGCACCCCGGCCGGGGCGGATTATAGCAATCAGCCCCAGCATTTT.

The rearrangement uses TRBV2 and TRBJ2-5; D perhaps matches TRBD2 (6 bases). The CDR3 loop spans 13 amino acids. V shed 5 bases and J shed 2 bases, with 9 bases lying between them. Per the germline V gene, CDR1 is SNHLY and CDR2 is FYNNEI. This CDR3 is CASSRDLQETQYF. CDR3 bases: TGTGCCAGCAGTCGGGACTTACAAGAGACCCAGTACTTC.

This clone has at least ten counts. The chain combines TRBV18 with TRBJ2-7; 8 bases are a match to TRBD1. Losses at the gene ends were 4 bases for V and 6 bases for J; bases not matched to a gene: 5. In germline, CDR1 is KGHSH, CDR2 LQKENI. CDR3 length: 13 amino acids. The CDR3 protein is CASSQDRVSEQYF. The CDR3 DNA follows: TGTGCCAGCTCACAGGACAGGGTGAGCGAGCAGTACTTC.

The J gene is TRBJ2-7, the V gene TRBV4-1; D perhaps matches TRBD1 (6 bases). V shed 1 base and J shed 2 bases, with 9 bases lying between them. The CDR3 extends over 14 amino acids. CDR1 is MGHRA, CDR2 YSYEKL, per germline. The CDR3 here is CASSQGTAPYEQYF. The CDR3 DNA reads TGCGCCAGCAGCCAAGGGACAGCCCCCTACGAGCAGTACTTC.

This clone appeared many times. The genes are TRBV6-4 and TRBJ2-6, with D perhaps matching TRBD1 (6 bases). Trimming pared 0 bases from V and 0 bases from J, leaving 6 bases between. CDR1 is MRHNA, CDR2 SNTAGT, per germline. This CDR3 contains 16 residues. The CDR3 here is CASSDSGGSGANVLTF. The CDR3, as DNA: TGTGCCAGCAGTGACTCAGGGGGCTCTGGGGCCAACGTCCTGACTTTC.

This sequence joins TRBV4-1 and TRBJ2-7; 13 bases map to TRBD2. Germline assignment: CDR1 MGHRA and CDR2 YSYEKL. V dropped 6 bases and J dropped 2; count of bases not matched to a gene: 13. The CDR3 spans 18 residues. The CDR3 DNA follows: TGCGCCAGCAGTCGCACAGGGGGGACTAGCGGGAACCCCTACGAGCAGTACTTC. As protein: CASSRTGGTSGNPYEQYF.

The chain carries TRBV28 and TRBJ2-5; D is uncertain. V lost 8 bases and J 4 bases, leaving 17 bases between the germline ends. The CDR3 length is 14 residues. The germline V gene has CDR1 MDHEN and CDR2 SYDVKM. The CDR3 nucleotides are TGTGCCAGCGGTCGGATTACGACCGTAGAGACCCAGTACTTC. It translates to CASGRITTVETQYF.

The chain uses TRBV7-2 and TRBJ2-7; TRBD2 matches 10 bases. The V gene's germline CDR1 is SGHTA and CDR2 FQGNSA. Trimming cost V 2 bases and J 3 bases; bases outside gene matches: 4. The CDR3 extends over 15 amino acids. The CDR3 DNA follows: TGTGCCAGCAGCTTAATCGGGACTAGCGTCTACGAGCAGTACTTC. The encoded protein is CASSLIGTSVYEQYF.

The CDR3 region is CASSFDSRGETQYF. For the CDR3, the DNA is TGTGCCAGCAGCTTCGACTCGAGGGGGGAGACCCAGTACTTC. The J gene is TRBJ2-5, the V gene TRBV5-6; D may be TRBD1 (6 bases). V lost 2 bases to trimming and J lost 5 bases, with 13 bases between them. The CDR3 totals 14 residues. Germline V gene sequence: CDR1 SGHDT, CDR2 YYEEEE.